The rows below give T cell receptor beta chains drawn from one sample of a study of blood T cell repertoires in COVID-19. TCRdb's copy holds only in-frame clones and misses some; the assay was immunoSEQ multiplex PCR. The data contain 110,000 or so clones, 88% of them singletons. Sequencing input: peripheral blood. The receptors here all came from a human donor in a cohort sampled during active COVID-19. Both conserved end residues are part of each CDR3. The D gene is left open where the match is weak. Size values are once, few and many counts, or a class for expanded clones, and some rows have none.

abundance	v_gene	d_gene	j_gene	CDR3nt	CDR3aa
.	TRBV6-2/TRBV6-3	.	TRBJ2-7	TGTGCCAGCAGTTCTGAACTGAGTTGGTCCTACGAGCAGTACTTC	CASSSELSWSYEQYF
.	TRBV28	.	TRBJ1-5	TGTGCCAGCAGGCAGGCAGCTTATAATCAGCCCCAGCATTTT	CASRQAAYNQPQHF
.	TRBV19	.	TRBJ1-1	TGTGCCAGTAGTCCAGCCGGGACTTCAAACACTGAAGCTTTCTTT	CASSPAGTSNTEAFF
.	TRBV21-1	.	TRBJ2-3	TGTGCCAGCAGCAAAGCGAGGGATACGCAGTATTTT	CASSKARDTQYF
.	TRBV2	.	TRBJ2-1	TGTGCCAGCAGTGGTCGGTCCTACAATGAGCAGTTCTTC	CASSGRSYNEQFF
.	TRBV7-7	TRBD1	TRBJ2-6	TGTGCTAGCAGCCGCGGACAGGGACCCTCTGGGGCCAACGTCCTGACTTTC	CASSRGQGPSGANVLTF
once	TRBV5-8	TRBD1	TRBJ1-2	TGTGCCAGCAGCGGTCAACAGGGGAGAGGCTACACCTTC	CASSGQQGRGYTF
.	TRBV18	TRBD2	TRBJ2-7	TGTGCCAGCTCACCTGGAGCGGGAGAGAGCGACGAGCAGTACTTC	CASSPGAGESDEQYF
.	TRBV5-1	TRBD2	TRBJ2-5	TGCGCCAGCAGCTCCCACCCGGGGGGAGAGACCCAGTACTTC	CASSSHPGGETQYF
once	TRBV18	TRBD2	TRBJ2-7	TGTGCCAGCTCACCCGAACCGGGACTAGCGAAAACCTACGAGCAGTACTTC	CASSPEPGLAKTYEQYF
.	TRBV30	TRBD1	TRBJ2-5	TGTGCCTGGAGTCTCGGACAGGGGAGTTGGGAGACCCAGTACTTC	CAWSLGQGSWETQYF
.	TRBV5-1	.	TRBJ1-4	TGCGCCAGCAGCTTGGGCGCGGGGACGAAACTGTTTTTT	CASSLGAGTKLFF
.	TRBV2	TRBD1	TRBJ1-1	TGTGCCAGCAGGTGGACAGGGGAAGTTCGGATGAACACTGAAGCTTTCTTT	CASRWTGEVRMNTEAFF
.	TRBV28	TRBD1	TRBJ1-2	TGTGCCAGCAAACTAGGGATGGCAGGGGGTTTCGAACGTGGCTACACCTTC	CASKLGMAGGFERGYTF
.	TRBV4-2	TRBD2	TRBJ2-1	TGTGCCAGCAGCCAAGATTTTGTGAGTGCGGCTAGCGGGTCCTCCTACAATGAGCAGTTCTTC	CASSQDFVSAASGSSYNEQFF
few	TRBV19	.	TRBJ1-3	TGTGCCAGTAGTACCGTCGGACAATCTCCAAGAAACACCATATATTTT	CASSTVGQSPRNTIYF
.	TRBV2	TRBD2	TRBJ2-7	TGTGCCAGCAGGGTTATAGCGGGAGGGGAATACGAGCAGTACTTC	CASRVIAGGEYEQYF
.	TRBV6-5	TRBD1	TRBJ2-7	TGTGCCAGCAGTCCCGAGACAGGGAGTCCCTACGAGCAGTACTTC	CASSPETGSPYEQYF
.	TRBV19	.	TRBJ1-1	TGTGCCAGTAGTATCTGGGCGCGGGACACTGAAGCTTTCTTT	CASSIWARDTEAFF
.	TRBV9	TRBD2	TRBJ2-1	TGTGCCAGCAGCGCTGGGACTAAGAACTACAATGAGCAGTTCTTC	CASSAGTKNYNEQFF
.	TRBV15	TRBD1	TRBJ2-1	TGTGCCACCAGCAAAGGACAGGGTTTGAATGAGCAGTTCTTC	CATSKGQGLNEQFF
.	TRBV7-9	.	TRBJ2-2	TGTGCCAGCAGCTTAGGATCCCTTACGGGAAGGAACACCGGGGAGCTGTTTTTT	CASSLGSLTGRNTGELFF
.	TRBV5-1	.	TRBJ2-6	TGCGCCAGCAGCTTGGCCGGAACAGGTCGCTCTGGGGCCAACGTCCTGACTTTC	CASSLAGTGRSGANVLTF
.	TRBV6-5	.	TRBJ2-1	TGTGCCAGCAGGCCACAGGGAAATGAGCAGTTCTTC	CASRPQGNEQFF
.	TRBV5-1	.	TRBJ1-1	TGCGCCAGCAGCTTGGGTCAGGGGATGGACACTGAAGCTTTCTTT	CASSLGQGMDTEAFF
.	TRBV11-2	.	TRBJ2-5	TGTGCCAGCAGCTTCGACAGCCAGACCCAGTACTTC	CASSFDSQTQYF
once	TRBV7-8	.	TRBJ1-1	TGTGCCAGCAGGGCAGGGGTTTGGGGTGAAGCTTTCTTT	CASRAGVWGEAFF
.	TRBV19	.	TRBJ2-1	TGTGCCAGTAGTATCCGGGGTAGCAGAAATGAGCAGTTCTTC	CASSIRGSRNEQFF
.	TRBV6-5	.	TRBJ2-1	TGTGCCAGCGCTGTTCTGCGGCTCCGTCCTGAGCAGTTCTTC	CASAVLRLRPEQFF
.	TRBV27	.	TRBJ1-2	TGTGCCAGCAGTTTACAACAGGGCTATGGCTACACCTTC	CASSLQQGYGYTF
.	TRBV6-5	TRBD2	TRBJ2-7	TGTGCCAGCACCCCCCCCCTGAGCGGGAGGGACGAGCAGTACTTC	CASTPPLSGRDEQYF
.	TRBV7-2	.	TRBJ1-3	TGTGCCAGCAGCTTAGGAGGCCCAACAGGGTCGGCTGGAAACACCATATATTTT	CASSLGGPTGSAGNTIYF
.	TRBV7-2	TRBD1	TRBJ1-2	TGTGCCAGCAGCTTAGTAGGACAGGGAATCTACACCTTC	CASSLVGQGIYTF
.	TRBV7-8	.	TRBJ1-1	TGTGCCAGCAGCTTAGTTGAGCCCGTGAACACTGAAGCTTTCTTT	CASSLVEPVNTEAFF
.	TRBV3-1/TRBV3-2	.	TRBJ1-4	TGTGCCAGCAGCCAAGATGGAGCAGGGGATGAAAAACTGTTTTTT	CASSQDGAGDEKLFF
few	TRBV29-1	.	TRBJ1-5	TGCAGCGTTGAAGAGGGAGGGGGTCAGCCCCAGCATTTT	CSVEEGGGQPQHF